This TCR beta chain was captured in a study of CD8+CD57+ T cells in acquired aplastic anemia. Notes on the study in general: In CD8+ cells, Simpson's diversity showed no significant difference between patients and controls.

Points on this clonotype: Its antigen is as yet unknown.

The patients chosen for sequencing had shown expansion of CD8+CD57+ cells (detected by flow cytometry). The diagnosis in all patients was severe acquired aplastic anemia. Patients had not yet gotten any therapy when their blood was taken for sampling. The V and J ends lost 6 bases and 3 bases, in that order; junction bases with no gene match: 1. The CDR3 is 12 amino acids. Per germline, CDR1 ENHRY and CDR2 SYGVKD. Genomic DNA acted as the template from which TCR beta VDJ combination and CDR3 sequence profiling were carried out. TCRdb re-called the reads with MiXCR, one entry per CDR3 protein. The data contain approximately 100,000 distinct CDR3 sequences, roughly two thirds of them singletons.

This receptor was obtained from a human donor with aplastic anemia. The sequenced sample consisted of sorted CD4+, CD8+, or CD8+CD57+ T cells (not recorded which) from PBMCs. The V gene is TRBV10-3, the J gene TRBJ2-7; 8 bases fit TRBD1. The CDR3 loop is CAIRGQDYEQYF. CDR3 coding DNA: TGTGCCATCAGGGGACAGGACTACGAGCAGTACTTC.